This T cell receptor beta chain was recorded in a study of T cells in Graves' hyperthyroidism and ophthalmopathy. Fresh peripheral blood, approximately 10 ml, yielded the PBMCs. Amplification yielded TCR beta CDR3 regions, with RNA transcripts as the source. When the TCR CDR3 underwent first-round RT-PCR, the HTBI primer set was used. Using its own MiXCR run on the multiplex PCR reads, TCRdb lists one record per CDR3 protein. The sample shows nearly 600,000 distinct CDR3 sequences, 14% of them seen only once. This CDR3 has 15 residues. The V end was cut by 5 bases, the J end by 2 bases, with 14 bases between. Germline CDR1 reads MDHEN; CDR2 reads SYDVKM. This clonotype was detected ten times or more.

The specimen was blood. V and J are TRBV28 and TRBJ2-3; maybe TRBD2 (6 bases). The clonotype originates from a woman younger than 30 with Graves' ophthalmopathy. The CDR3 sequence: CASSGAGRITDTQYF. As DNA, the CDR3 is TGTGCCAGCAGTGGGGCAGGGAGGATCACAGATACGCAGTATTTT.